This section outlines one TCR beta chain sequence together with its context. Its antigen is currently unknown. CDR3 length: 13 amino acids. Germline V gene data show CDR1 as LNHNV and CDR2 as YYDKDF (reference sequence). With 1 base removed from V and 1 base from J, the gap between germline ends came to 3 bases. Sequencing used immunoSEQ multiplex PCR; TCRdb keeps in-frame clones, though not all of them. The table shows some 1,100,000 clones, with roughly 74% occurring only once. The data stem from a study of shared clonotypes between healthy human individuals. Study-wide results and limits: Estimated richness values were generally larger in naive subsets than in memory subsets.

The chain couples TRBV15 to TRBJ2-3; D gene ambiguous. The sequencing sample was made of memory CD4+ T cells from PBMCs. The subset here: CD45RA-negative fraction. This clonotype was sampled from a young man in good health. Some clones in this sample may be carry-over from other donors' samples. The CDR3, as DNA: TGTGCCACCAGCAGAGGCCGCACAGATACGCAGTATTTT. Translated, it gives CATSRGRTDTQYF.